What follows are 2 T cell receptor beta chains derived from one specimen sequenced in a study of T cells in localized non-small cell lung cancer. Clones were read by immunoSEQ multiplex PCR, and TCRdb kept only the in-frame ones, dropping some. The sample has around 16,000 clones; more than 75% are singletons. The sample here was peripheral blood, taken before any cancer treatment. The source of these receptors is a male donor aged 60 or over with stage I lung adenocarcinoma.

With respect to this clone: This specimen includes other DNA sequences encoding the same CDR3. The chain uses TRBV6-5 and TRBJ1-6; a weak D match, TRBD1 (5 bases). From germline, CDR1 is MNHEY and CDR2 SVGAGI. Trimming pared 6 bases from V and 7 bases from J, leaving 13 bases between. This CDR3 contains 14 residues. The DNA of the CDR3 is TGTGCCAGCAGCCCCGGGACGGCAAATTCACCCCTCCACTTT. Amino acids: CASSPGTANSPLHF.

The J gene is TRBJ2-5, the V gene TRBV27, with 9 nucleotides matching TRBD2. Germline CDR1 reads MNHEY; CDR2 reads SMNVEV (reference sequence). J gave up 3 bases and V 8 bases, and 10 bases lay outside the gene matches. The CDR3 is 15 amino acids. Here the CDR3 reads CASSKGLAFEETQYF. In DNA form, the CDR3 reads TGTGCCAGCTCCAAAGGACTAGCGTTCGAAGAGACCCAGTACTTC.